This T cell receptor beta chain was observed in a study of T cells after yellow fever vaccination. This clonotype was picked up a small number of times. TCRdb reanalysed the 5' RACE reads using MiXCR and keeps one entry per CDR3 protein. The data show fewer than 350,000 distinct CDR3 sequences, over 3.5% seen once. The germline CDR1 and CDR2 sequences are SGHTA and FQGNSA. Deletions cut 1 base from V and 0 bases from J, with 14 bases between. This CDR3 comprises 17 residues. This specimen consisted of PBMCs, obtained 15 days after the yellow fever booster vaccination. This TCR was recovered from a young man who received the YFV17D yellow fever vaccine. The chain has TRBV7-2 and TRBJ2-3; D is perhaps TRBD1 or TRBD2 (6 bases each). CDR3 DNA sequence: TGTGCCAGCAGCTTAGGGGCCGGGGGCTCTAGCACAGATACGCAGTATTTT. It specifies CASSLGAGGSSTDTQYF.